This T cell receptor (beta chain) was found in a study of CXCR3-negative and CXCR3-positive naive CD8 T cells. This CDR3 region has 15 residues. Per germline, CDR1 SQVTM and CDR2 ANQGSEA. Concerning this clonotype: The antigen is undetermined.

Study-wide findings and caveats: Relative to CXCR3-negative naive cells, CXCR3-positive naive cells had more hydrophobic TRB CDR3s. The study found that naive CXCR3-negative and CXCR3-positive cells shared TRBV-TRBJ usage, while memory cells differed. Much lower diversity was found in memory CD8+ cells, while both naive subsets had comparably high diversity.

Libraries were UMI-labeled 5' RACE TRB cDNA. Following a re-call of the 5' RACE reads, TCRdb has one entry per CDR3 protein and lacks DNA. This table lists about 7,000 distinct CDR3 sequences. The sorting of each CD8+ T cell subset was done in triplicate, at some 270,000 cells each. This clonotype was sampled from a human donor in good health. Some clones in this sample may be carry-over from other donors' samples. This rearrangement joins TRBV29-1 to TRBJ2-1; TCRdb calls TRBD2, which cannot be checked without DNA. The specimen was naive CXCR3+ CD8+ T cells from blood. The subset was: CD45RO-CCR7+CD27+CD95- naive CD8+ T cells expressing CXCR3 (TNR3+). Here the CDR3 reads CSVEDHIAVYNEQFF.